The 6 T cell receptor beta chains in this list originate from one sample, sequenced in a study of T cells in Graves' hyperthyroidism and ophthalmopathy. What was amplified from RNA transcripts were TCR beta CDR3 regions. Carried out on the TCR CDR3, a first-round RT-PCR used the HTBI primer set. Each CDR3 protein gets one entry after TCRdb re-called the multiplex PCR reads with MiXCR. The data show 450,000 to 700,000 distinct CDR3 sequences, more than 45% seen once. The sequencing input was peripheral blood or thyroid tissue (not recorded which). The receptors were sampled from a woman aged 18-29 years with Graves' hyperthyroidism.

Concerning this clonotype itself: Since the CDR3 does not end with the conserved phenylalanine or tryptophan, this likely comes from a read error. This chain connects TRBV24-1 to TRBJ2-3; D is possibly TRBD2 (6 bases). The CDR3 contains 15 residues. Germline CDR1 reads KGHDR; CDR2 reads SFDVKD. The V and J ends lost 3 bases and 4 bases respectively, with 13 bases between them. The CDR3 loop reads CATSDRSGGPDTQYL. The CDR3 region has the DNA TGTGCCACCAGTGATAGGAGCGGAGGGCCAGATACGCAGTATCTT.

There are many counts of this clonotype. The rearrangement uses TRBV12-5 and TRBJ1-1; possible D gene TRBD1, 6 bases. Germline CDR1 LGHNT, CDR2 FRNRAP. CDR3 length equals 17 residues. Trimming left V 0 bases short and J 1 base short, with 15 bases between. CDR3 bases: TGTGCTAGTGGTTTGGTGCTTCTCGGGGGCTCGAACACTGAAGCTTTCTTT. This codes for CASGLVLLGGSNTEAFF.

CDR3 nucleotides: TGCAGCTTAGAATCGGAAGAGACCCAGTACTTC. Protein sequence: CSLESEETQYF. V usage is TRBV29-1 and J usage is TRBJ2-5; D not certain. Germline CDR1 SQVTM, CDR2 ANQGSEA. The CDR3 contains 11 residues. V lost 8 bases and J 3 bases, leaving 10 bases between the germline ends.

V usage is TRBV10-3 and J usage is TRBJ2-4, with a possible D match to TRBD2 (5 bases). The germline V gene has CDR1 ENHRY and CDR2 SYGVKD. The CDR3 totals 16 residues. V lost 3 bases to trimming and J lost 2 bases, with 14 bases between them. The CDR3 loop reads CAISDPVGVTKNIQYF. CDR3 coding DNA: TGTGCCATCAGTGATCCAGTCGGGGTTACCAAAAACATTCAGTACTTC.

The chain links TRBV30 to TRBJ1-1, with D tentatively TRBD1 (6 bases). The V end was cut by 4 bases, the J end by 5 bases, with 14 bases between. Germline CDR1 is GTSNPN and CDR2 is SVGIG (reference sequence). The CDR3 loop spans 13 amino acids. The chain's CDR3 is CAWNLVGGTEAFF. Here the CDR3 DNA reads TGTGCCTGGAACCTCGTAGGGGGGACTGAAGCTTTCTTT.

This clonotype was detected once. The rearrangement uses TRBV29-1 and TRBJ2-5, with 7 positions matching TRBD1. Germline trimming cut 8 bases from V and 2 bases from J; bases unmatched to any gene: 8. Germline-derived CDR1 and CDR2 are SQVTM and ANQGSEA. The CDR3 spans 13 residues. CDR3 coding DNA: TGCAGCTTAGCGACAGGGACACAAGAGACCCAGTACTTC. It encodes CSLATGTQETQYF.